This T cell receptor (beta chain) was sequenced in a study of neurological immune-mediated disorders. This clonotype was detected many times. V was trimmed by 2 bases and J by 0 bases, leaving 8 bases between them. This CDR3 contains 15 residues. With 10-nucleotide random UMIs, 5'RACE was used to make the cDNA. TCRdb itself ran the 5' RACE reads through MiXCR, one entry per CDR3 protein. The sample holds more than 25,000 distinct CDR3 sequences, roughly 12% seen once. The controls, all healthy individuals, were blood bank volunteers in Maryland, USA. The chain combines TRBV12-3 or TRBV12-4 with TRBJ2-4; D is ambiguous. The sequenced sample was PBMCs. The receptor's source is a woman aged 60-70 years in good health. CDR3 sequence reads: CASSLRTLAKNIQYF. The CDR3 coding sequence is TGTGCCAGCAGTTTACGCACCCTAGCCAAAAACATTCAGTACTTC.